These T cell receptor beta chains were read from a single sample in a study of blood T cells in healthy people across ages. TCRdb passed the 5' RACE reads through MiXCR, listing each CDR3 protein once. This sample has 650,000 to 700,000 distinct CDR3 sequences, with over 40% found just once. The specimen sequenced was blood. The receptors stem from a woman older than 75 in good health. CDR3s include the opening cysteine and the closing phenylalanine or tryptophan. D genes are given only for firm matches. The size of a clone is reported for some rows only, either as once, few or many, or as a class for expanded clones.

-	-	TRBV6-5	TRBJ2-7	TGTGCCAGCAGCCGGGGACTGGAATACGAGCAGTACTTC	CASSRGLEYEQYF
TRBD1	few	TRBV20-1	TRBJ1-4	TGCAGTGCGTCTCGGGACAGGGGGAGGGAAAAACTGTTTTTT	CSASRDRGREKLFF
TRBD1	-	TRBV5-6	TRBJ1-4	TGTGCCAGCAGCTTCGACAGGGGTGAAAAACTGTTTTTT	CASSFDRGEKLFF
TRBD1	few	TRBV6-1	TRBJ1-5	TGTGCCAGCACCGGGGACAGAACTTCTTATCAGCCCCAGCATTTT	CASTGDRTSYQPQHF
-	many	TRBV27	TRBJ2-1	TGTGCCAGCAGTTCTTTAGGGGGTGGGGGCAATGAGCAGTTCTTC	CASSSLGGGGNEQFF
TRBD1	-	TRBV10-3	TRBJ2-7	TGTGCCACCACTCCTGACAGGGCCCTATACAAGGAGCAGTACTTC	CATTPDRALYKEQYF
-	once	TRBV4-1	TRBJ2-7	TGCGCCAGCAGCGTAGGTGCTCGCACCTACGAGCAGTACTTC	CASSVGARTYEQYF
-	-	TRBV7-3	TRBJ2-7	TGTGCCAGCAGCCCTGCGGGCGTCCACGAGCAGTACTTC	CASSPAGVHEQYF
-	-	TRBV7-9	TRBJ2-7	TGTGCCAGCAGGGAGGAATCTGAGCAGTACTTC	CASREESEQYF
-	few	TRBV7-2	TRBJ2-7	TGTGCCAGCAGCTTTAGTTTTCCTAGCTCCTACAATGAGCAGTACTTC	CASSFSFPSSYNEQYF
-	many	TRBV12-3/TRBV12-4	TRBJ1-5	TGTGCCAGCAGTTTAGCGCTTAATCAGCCCCAGCATTTT	CASSLALNQPQHF
TRBD2	-	TRBV6-2/TRBV6-3	TRBJ2-3	TGTGCCAACAGTCCCCGTATGACTAGCGGTACGAGAGATACGCAGTATTTT	CANSPRMTSGTRDTQYF
-	many	TRBV6-6	TRBJ2-7	TGTGCCAGCAGAGGATCTAGCGTCTACGAGCAGTACTTC	CASRGSSVYEQYF
TRBD2	many	TRBV6-5	TRBJ2-7	TGTGCCAGCAAGGGAGGGATTTCCTACGAGCAGTACTTC	CASKGGISYEQYF
-	few	TRBV6-2/TRBV6-3	TRBJ1-6	TGTGCCAGCAGTTACCGACAGTCTTCACCCCTCCACTTT	CASSYRQSSPLHF
-	few	TRBV3-1	TRBJ2-3	TGTGCCAGCAGCCCGGGCGGGGGCCTATCTCTTGGGCAGTATTTT	CASSPGGGLSLGQYF
-	-	TRBV12-3/TRBV12-4	TRBJ2-3	TGTGCCAGCAGCCAACGCCGGGGAAGCACAGATACGCAGTATTTT	CASSQRRGSTDTQYF
-	-	TRBV6-5	TRBJ2-2	TGTGCCTACGGGGAGCTGTTTTTT	CAYGELFF
-	-	TRBV6-1	TRBJ1-1	TGTGCCAGCACCGGTAACAGGGCCACTGAAGCTTTCTTT	CASTGNRATEAFF
TRBD1	-	TRBV30	TRBJ1-4	TGTGCCTGGAATAGGGACAGGGGGGATGAAAAACTGTTTTTT	CAWNRDRGDEKLFF
TRBD1	-	TRBV3-1	TRBJ2-5	TGTGCCAGCAGCCTAGGACAGGGGTGGGAGACCCAGTACTTC	CASSLGQGWETQYF
TRBD1	many	TRBV7-2	TRBJ2-3	TGTGCCAGCAGCTTGAACAGGGGGCCCGATACGCAGTATTTT	CASSLNRGPDTQYF
-	few	TRBV11-3	TRBJ2-7	TGTGCCAGCAGCTTAGCCCGGAAGGGCGAGCAGTACTTC	CASSLARKGEQYF
TRBD1	many	TRBV20-1	TRBJ2-7	TGCAGTGCTAGAGATCCAGGACAGGGGTACGAGCAGTACTTC	CSARDPGQGYEQYF
-	-	TRBV21-1	TRBJ2-3	TGTGCCAGCAGCAAAGCAGGAGAAGGGGGCGAGACAGATACGCAGTATTTT	CASSKAGEGGETDTQYF
TRBD2	many	TRBV20-1	TRBJ2-7	TGCAGTGCTATCCGACTAGCGGGTAGGAGGAACGAGCAGTACTTC	CSAIRLAGRRNEQYF
TRBD1	-	TRBV11-2	TRBJ2-1	TGTGCCAGCAGCTCATCAGGGGGCGGGAATGAGCAGTTCTTC	CASSSSGGGNEQFF